A few counts support the clone carrying this T cell receptor (beta chain). This entry comes from a study of CD8+CD57+ T cells in acquired aplastic anemia. TCR beta VDJ combinations and CDR3 sequences were profiled from genomic DNA. MiXCR, run by TCRdb on the reads, gives a single entry per CDR3 protein. There are 150,000 to 200,000 distinct CDR3 sequences in the sample; 35% to 55% occur only once, and approximately 1% lies in the top ten. The CDR3 has 14 amino acids. CDR1 is LGHNA and CDR2 is YSLEER in the germline V gene. V was clipped by 1 base and J by 4 bases; unmatched bases: 3. The sequencing input was sorted CD4+, CD8+, or CD8+CD57+ T cells (not recorded which) from PBMCs. The gene calls are TRBV4-3 and TRBJ2-5, with 7 bases aligning to TRBD2. The sequence came from a human donor in good health. This CDR3 reads CASSQARGGETQYF. DNA of the CDR3: TGCGCCAGCAGCCAAGCCCGCGGGGGAGAGACCCAGTACTTC.